This TCR beta chain appears in the sequencing data of a study of OX40 agonist ivuxolimab in advanced cancers. Profiled with immunoSEQ multiplex PCR; TCRdb holds only in-frame clones, not every one. The sample has about 66,000 clones, roughly 80% seen once. Germline CDR1 MNHEY, CDR2 SMNVEV (reference sequence). CDR3 length equals 18 residues. The V segment lost 1 base and the J segment 8 bases; nucleotides outside the gene matches: 17. The TCR sequence derives from an adult with an advanced solid tumor such as melanoma, head and neck, liver or kidney cancer. The chain employs TRBV27 and TRBJ2-1; 7 nucleotides match TRBD2. Sequenced material: CD4+ or CD8+ T cells sorted from blood, taken in a trial of the OX40 agonist ivuxolimab. The CDR3 spells CASSLLWPFQTSGDEQFF. As DNA, the CDR3 is TGTGCCAGCAGTTTATTGTGGCCCTTCCAAACAAGCGGGGATGAGCAGTTCTTC.